Below, one T cell receptor (beta chain) is given with its context. Its target is unknown. Here immunoSEQ multiplex PCR was the method, and the copy in TCRdb shows in-frame clones only, minus some. This table holds tens of thousands of clones, about 88% found once. The CDR3 length is 14 residues. The germline V and J ends were trimmed by 5 bases and 1 base, with 11 bases remaining between them. In germline, CDR1 is MNHEY, CDR2 SVGAGI. The sample belongs to a study of OX40 agonist ivuxolimab in advanced cancers. For the study at large: Subjects had a mean age of around 63 years, with a range of roughly 20 to 79; just over 80% were male. Partial responses were achieved by three patients, one with hepatocellular carcinoma and two with cutaneous melanoma.

Points from the study as a whole: At doses 0.1 to 3.0 mg/kg, CD4+ and CD8+ clones expanded. Clonal expansion was among the lowest in partial responders at 0.1-3.0 mg/kg, especially CD8+.

The starting material was CD4+ or CD8+ T cells sorted from blood, obtained in a trial of the OX40 agonist ivuxolimab. This receptor was obtained from an adult with an advanced solid tumor such as melanoma, head and neck, liver or kidney cancer. The chain links TRBV6-5 to TRBJ1-2; D unresolved. CDR3 residues: CASSPRTGNYGYTF. CDR3 DNA: TGTGCCAGCAGTCCAAGGACGGGTAACTATGGCTACACCTTC.